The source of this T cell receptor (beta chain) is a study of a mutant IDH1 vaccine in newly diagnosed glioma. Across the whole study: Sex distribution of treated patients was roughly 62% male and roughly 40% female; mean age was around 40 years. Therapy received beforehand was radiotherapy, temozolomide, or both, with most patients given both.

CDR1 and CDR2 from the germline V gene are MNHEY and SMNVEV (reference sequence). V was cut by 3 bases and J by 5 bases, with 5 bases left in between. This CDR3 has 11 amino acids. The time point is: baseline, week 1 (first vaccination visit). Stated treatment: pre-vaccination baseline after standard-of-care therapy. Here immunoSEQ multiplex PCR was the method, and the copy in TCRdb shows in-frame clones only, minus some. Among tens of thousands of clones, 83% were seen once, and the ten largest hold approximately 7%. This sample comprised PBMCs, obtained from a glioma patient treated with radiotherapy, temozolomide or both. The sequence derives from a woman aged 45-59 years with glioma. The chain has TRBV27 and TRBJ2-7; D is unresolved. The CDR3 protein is CASSFGHEQYF. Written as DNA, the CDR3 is TGTGCCAGCAGTTTTGGTCACGAGCAGTACTTC.